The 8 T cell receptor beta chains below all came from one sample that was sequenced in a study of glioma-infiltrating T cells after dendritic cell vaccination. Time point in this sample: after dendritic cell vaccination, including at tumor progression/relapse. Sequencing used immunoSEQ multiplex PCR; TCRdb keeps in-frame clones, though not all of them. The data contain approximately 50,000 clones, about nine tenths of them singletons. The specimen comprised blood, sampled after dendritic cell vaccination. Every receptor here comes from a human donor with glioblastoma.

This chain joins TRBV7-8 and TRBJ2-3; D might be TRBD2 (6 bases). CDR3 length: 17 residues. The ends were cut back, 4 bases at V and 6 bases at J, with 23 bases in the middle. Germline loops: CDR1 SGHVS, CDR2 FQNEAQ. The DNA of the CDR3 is TGTGCCAGCAGCTACGACACGGGACTTCCCCTGGGGGATACGCAGTATTTT. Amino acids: CASSYDTGLPLGDTQYF.

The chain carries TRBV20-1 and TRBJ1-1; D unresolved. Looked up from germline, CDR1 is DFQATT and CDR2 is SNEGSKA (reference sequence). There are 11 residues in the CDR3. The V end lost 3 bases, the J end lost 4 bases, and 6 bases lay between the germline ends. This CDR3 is CSASLPTEAFF. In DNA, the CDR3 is TGCAGTGCTAGCCTTCCCACTGAAGCTTTCTTT.

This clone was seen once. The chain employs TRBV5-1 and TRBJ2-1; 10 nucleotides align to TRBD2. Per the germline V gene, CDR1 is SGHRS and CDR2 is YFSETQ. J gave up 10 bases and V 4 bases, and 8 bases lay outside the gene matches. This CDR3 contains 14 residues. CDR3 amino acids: CASSLNLAGAEQFF. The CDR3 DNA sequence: TGCGCCAGCAGCCTGAACCTAGCGGGAGCCGAGCAGTTCTTC.

Written as DNA, the CDR3 is TGCAGTGCGAAACAGGGGTTTGGCTACACCTTC. The encoded protein is CSAKQGFGYTF. The rearrangement links TRBV20-1 to TRBJ1-2, with 7 bases aligning to TRBD1. The germline V gene encodes CDR1 DFQATT and CDR2 SNEGSKA (reference sequence). The CDR3 has 11 residues. Trimming removed 6 bases from V and 7 bases from J; junction bases left unmatched: 5.

The CDR3 bases are TGTGCCAGCAGCTGGACAGGGGACAATGAGCAGTTCTTC. Translating gives CASSWTGDNEQFF. This chain connects TRBV7-9 to TRBJ2-1; 9 bases match TRBD1. The V gene end was trimmed by 4 bases and the J gene end by 5 bases; junction bases not matched to a gene: 0. CDR1 is SEHNR and CDR2 is FQNEAQ in the germline V gene (reference sequence). There are 13 residues in the CDR3.

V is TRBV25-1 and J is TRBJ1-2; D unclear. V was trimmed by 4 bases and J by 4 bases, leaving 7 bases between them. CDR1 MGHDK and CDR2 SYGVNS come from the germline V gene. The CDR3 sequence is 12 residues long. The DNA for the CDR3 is TGTGCCAGCAGTGCGACTAGCTATGGCTACACCTTC. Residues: CASSATSYGYTF.

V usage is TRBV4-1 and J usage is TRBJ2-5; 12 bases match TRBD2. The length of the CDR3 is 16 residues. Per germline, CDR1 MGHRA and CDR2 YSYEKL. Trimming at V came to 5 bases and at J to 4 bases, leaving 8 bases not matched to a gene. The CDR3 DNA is TGCGCCAGCAGCGTTCGACTAGCGGGAGTTGGAGAGACCCAGTACTTC. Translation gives CASSVRLAGVGETQYF.

The CDR3 is CASSPNTVNTGELFF. DNA for the CDR3: TGCGCCAGCAGCCCTAACACAGTGAACACCGGGGAGCTGTTTTTT. The rearrangement uses TRBV5-1 and TRBJ2-2, with D uncertain. Germline CDR1 is SGHRS and CDR2 is YFSETQ. Deletions cut 4 bases from V and 1 base from J, with 11 bases between. The CDR3 totals 15 residues.